The 8 T cell receptor beta chains below come from one sample, sequenced in a study of T-cell memory formation after mild COVID-19. One entry per CDR3 protein results from TCRdb running MiXCR on the 5' RACE reads. The sample contains fewer than 250,000 distinct CDR3 sequences, about 16% of which appear only once. The sequenced sample consisted of PBMCs or a T cell subset sorted from them (not recorded which). The source is an adult woman who had mild COVID-19 (a few samples of this study predate the infection). Cell type and time point are not known.

V is TRBV5-1 and J is TRBJ2-2; D unresolved. The CDR3 runs 13 residues. Germline loops: CDR1 SGHRS, CDR2 YFSETQ. Trimming left V 6 bases short and J 2 bases short, with 8 bases between. CDR3 sequence (DNA): TGCGCCAGCACCGGCCCCAACACCGGGGAGCTGTTTTTT. Its protein product is CASTGPNTGELFF.

This chain links TRBV19 with TRBJ2-1; D gene ambiguous. Trimming took off 0 bases at V and 4 bases at J, with 13 bases between the two ends. Germline CDR1 is LNHDA and CDR2 is SQIVND (reference sequence). CDR3 length: 16 residues. CDR3 sequence (DNA): TGTGCCAGTAGTATAGAGGCTAGAGCCCTATACAATGAGCAGTTCTTC. Translating gives CASSIEARALYNEQFF.

This clonotype was counted between two and nine times. This chain links TRBV6-5 with TRBJ2-1; TRBD2 aligns across 9 bases. Germline CDR1 MNHEY, CDR2 SVGAGI. CDR3 size: 17 residues. V was clipped by 1 base and J by 4 bases; unmatched bases: 8. CDR3 loop: CASSYLAGGPGYNEQFF. The CDR3 region has the DNA TGTGCCAGCAGTTACTTGGCGGGAGGGCCTGGGTACAATGAGCAGTTCTTC.

This clonotype has ten or more counts. J is TRBJ2-3 and V is TRBV10-3; 8 bases fit TRBD2. The CDR3 has 18 residues. V shed 0 bases and J 3 bases; nucleotides not matched to a gene: 11. Per germline, CDR1 ENHRY and CDR2 SYGVKD. CDR3 sequence reads: CAISESVLKRGRTDTQYF. DNA of the CDR3: TGTGCCATCAGTGAGTCGGTTCTGAAGCGGGGGAGGACAGATACGCAGTATTTT.

This chain connects TRBV7-3 to TRBJ2-3; D is possibly TRBD2 (6 bases). V gave up 3 bases and J gave up 1 base, with 11 bases separating them. Germline loops: CDR1 SGHTA, CDR2 FQGTGA. The CDR3 is 15 amino acids. The CDR3 loop reads CASSFQSSGTDTQYF. As DNA, the CDR3 is TGTGCCAGCAGCTTCCAATCTAGCGGCACAGATACGCAGTATTTT.

This clonotype was counted only a few times. The V gene is TRBV7-2, the J gene TRBJ2-7; tentatively, D is TRBD2 (6 bases). The V gene's germline CDR1 is SGHTA and CDR2 FQGNSA. The CDR3 extends over 14 amino acids. V gave up 1 base and J gave up 2 bases, with 9 bases separating them. The CDR3 DNA sequence: TGTGCCAGCAGCTTAGGGGGGGTGACCTACGAGCAGTACTTC. This encodes CASSLGGVTYEQYF.

J is TRBJ2-7 and V is TRBV9; D could derive from TRBD1 or TRBD2 (5 bases each). CDR3 length: 14 residues. Germline CDR1 is SGDLS and CDR2 is YYNGEE. V was pared by 4 bases and J by 2 bases, with 13 bases between. CDR3 loop: CASSPRGEPYEQYF. CDR3 DNA sequence: TGTGCCAGCAGCCCCCGGGGCGAGCCCTACGAGCAGTACTTC.

The rearrangement uses TRBV28 and TRBJ1-2; D is unclear. The V and J ends lost 5 bases and 4 bases respectively, with 8 bases between them. The CDR3 extends over 12 amino acids. CDR1 and CDR2 from the germline V gene are MDHEN and SYDVKM. DNA of the CDR3: TGTGCCAGCAGTCGGAGGACCTATGGCTACACCTTC. It specifies CASSRRTYGYTF.